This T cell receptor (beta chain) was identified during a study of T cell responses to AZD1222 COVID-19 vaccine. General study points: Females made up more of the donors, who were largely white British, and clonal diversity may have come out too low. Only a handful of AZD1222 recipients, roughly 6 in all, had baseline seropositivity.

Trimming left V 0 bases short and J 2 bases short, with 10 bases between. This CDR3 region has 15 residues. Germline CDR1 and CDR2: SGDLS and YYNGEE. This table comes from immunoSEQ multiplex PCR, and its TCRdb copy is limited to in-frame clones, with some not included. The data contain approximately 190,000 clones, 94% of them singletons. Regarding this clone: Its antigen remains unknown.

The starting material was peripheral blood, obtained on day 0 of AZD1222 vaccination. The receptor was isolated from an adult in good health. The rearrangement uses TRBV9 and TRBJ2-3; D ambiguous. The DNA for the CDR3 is TGTGCCAGCAGCGTAGAGGGCAGCTACACAGATACGCAGTATTTT. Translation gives CASSVEGSYTDTQYF.